The T cell receptor beta chain described here comes from a study of blood T cell dynamics during melanoma immunotherapy. Study-level information: First-line therapy was either pembrolizumab or nivolumab with ipilimumab for metastatic melanoma. Study results and caveats: Disease-control patients' PBMC repertoires became either more clonal or more diverse at W3. Whether repertoire-driving clones were melanoma-specific could not be determined.

Described time point: week 3, after first cycle of checkpoint inhibitor. At 12 weeks after first infusion, RECIST 1.1 defined response for most patients. A remark on this clone: Antigen specificity is unknown.

Germline V gene lookup returns CDR1 WNHNN and CDR2 SYGVQD (reference sequence). V lost 9 bases to trimming and J lost 2 bases, with 12 bases between them. The CDR3 totals 13 residues. Data came from immunoSEQ multiplex PCR; TCRdb stores just in-frame clones and leaves some out. The table shows roughly 14,000 clones, with around 88% occurring only once. The source is a human donor with melanoma. This chain connects TRBV10-1 to TRBJ2-3, with TRBD1 as a possible D gene (6 bases). Sequenced here: blood, sampled from a patient treated with checkpoint blockade. CDR3 amino acids: CASWGHYTDTQYF. In DNA form, the CDR3 reads TGCGCCAGTTGGGGACATTACACAGATACGCAGTATTTT.